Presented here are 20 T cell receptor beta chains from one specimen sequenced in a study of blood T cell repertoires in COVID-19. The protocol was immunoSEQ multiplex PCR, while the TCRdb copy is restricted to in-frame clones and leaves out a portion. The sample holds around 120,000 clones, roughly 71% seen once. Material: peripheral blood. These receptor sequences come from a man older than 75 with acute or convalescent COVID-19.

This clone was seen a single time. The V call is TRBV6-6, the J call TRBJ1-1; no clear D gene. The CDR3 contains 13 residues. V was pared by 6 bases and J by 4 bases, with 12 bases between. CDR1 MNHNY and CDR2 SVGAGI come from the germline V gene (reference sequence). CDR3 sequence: CASSLRVFTEAFF. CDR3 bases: TGTGCCAGCAGCCTAAGAGTATTCACTGAAGCTTTCTTT.

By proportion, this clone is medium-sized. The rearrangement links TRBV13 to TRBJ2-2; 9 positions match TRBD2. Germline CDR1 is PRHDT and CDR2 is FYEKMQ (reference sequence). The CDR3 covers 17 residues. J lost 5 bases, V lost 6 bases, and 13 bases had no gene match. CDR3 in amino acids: CASRTRGSGSRTGELFF. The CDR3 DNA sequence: TGTGCCAGCAGAACCCGGGGTAGCGGGAGCCGGACCGGGGAGCTGTTTTTT.

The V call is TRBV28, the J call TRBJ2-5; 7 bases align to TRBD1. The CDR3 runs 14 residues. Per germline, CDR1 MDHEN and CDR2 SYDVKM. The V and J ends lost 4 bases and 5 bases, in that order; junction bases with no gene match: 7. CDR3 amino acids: CASSSYQGDETQYF. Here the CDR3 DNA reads TGTGCCAGCAGTTCCTACCAGGGGGATGAGACCCAGTACTTC.

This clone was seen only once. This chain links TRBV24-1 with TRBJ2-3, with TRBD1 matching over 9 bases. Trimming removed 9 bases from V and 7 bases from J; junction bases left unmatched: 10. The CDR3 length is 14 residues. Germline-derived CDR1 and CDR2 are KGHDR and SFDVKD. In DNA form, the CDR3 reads TGTGCCACCTCACCGGACAGGGGTCTTTATACGCAGTATTTT. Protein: CATSPDRGLYTQYF.

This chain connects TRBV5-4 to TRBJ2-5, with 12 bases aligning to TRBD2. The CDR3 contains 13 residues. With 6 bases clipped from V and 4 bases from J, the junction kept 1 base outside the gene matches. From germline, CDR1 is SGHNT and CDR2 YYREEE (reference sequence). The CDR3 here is CASKLAGGETQYF. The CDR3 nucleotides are TGTGCCAGCAAACTAGCGGGAGGAGAGACCCAGTACTTC.

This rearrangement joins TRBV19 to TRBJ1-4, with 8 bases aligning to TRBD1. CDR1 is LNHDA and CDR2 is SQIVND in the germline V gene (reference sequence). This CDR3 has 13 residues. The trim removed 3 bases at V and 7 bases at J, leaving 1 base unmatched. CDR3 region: CASSIRGPEKLFF. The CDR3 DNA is TGTGCCAGTAGTATCAGGGGGCCTGAAAAACTGTTTTTT.

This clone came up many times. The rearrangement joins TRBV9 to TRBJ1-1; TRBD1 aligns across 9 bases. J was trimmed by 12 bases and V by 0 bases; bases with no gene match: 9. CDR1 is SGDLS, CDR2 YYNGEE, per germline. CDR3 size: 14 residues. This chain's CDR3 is CASSVDGDRERTFF. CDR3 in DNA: TGTGCCAGCAGCGTAGATGGGGACAGGGAAAGGACTTTCTTT.

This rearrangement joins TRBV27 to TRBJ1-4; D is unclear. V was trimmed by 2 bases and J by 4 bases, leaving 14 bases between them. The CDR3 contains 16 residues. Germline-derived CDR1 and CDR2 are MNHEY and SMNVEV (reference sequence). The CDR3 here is CASSLPGTEINEKLFF. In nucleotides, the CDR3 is TGTGCCAGCAGTTTACCGGGAACCGAGATTAATGAAAAACTGTTTTTT. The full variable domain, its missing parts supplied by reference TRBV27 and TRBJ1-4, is EAQVTQNPRYLITVTGKKLTVTCSQNMNHEYMSWYRQDPGLGLRQIYYSMNVEVTDKGDVPEGYKVSRKEKRNFPLILESPSPNQTSLYFCASSLPGTEINEKLFFGSGTQLSVL.

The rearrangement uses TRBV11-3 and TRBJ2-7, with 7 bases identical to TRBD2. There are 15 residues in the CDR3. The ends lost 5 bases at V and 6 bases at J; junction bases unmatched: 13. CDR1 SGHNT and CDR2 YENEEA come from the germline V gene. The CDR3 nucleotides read TGTGCCAGCAGCCCGACCCGGGAGCGGGACTTCGAGCAGTACTTC. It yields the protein CASSPTRERDFEQYF.

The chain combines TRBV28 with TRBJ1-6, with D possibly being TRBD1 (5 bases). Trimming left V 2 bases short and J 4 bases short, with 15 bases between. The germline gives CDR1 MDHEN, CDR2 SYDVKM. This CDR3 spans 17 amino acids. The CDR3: CASSLGVRQGYNSPLHF. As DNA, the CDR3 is TGTGCCAGCAGTTTAGGAGTTAGGCAGGGATATAATTCACCCCTCCACTTT.

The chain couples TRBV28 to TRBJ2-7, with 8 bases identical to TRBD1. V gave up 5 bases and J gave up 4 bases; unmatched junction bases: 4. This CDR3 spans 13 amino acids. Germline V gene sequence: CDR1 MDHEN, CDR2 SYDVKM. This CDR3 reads CASSLTGVYEQYF. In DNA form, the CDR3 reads TGTGCCAGCAGTCTGACAGGGGTTTACGAGCAGTACTTC.

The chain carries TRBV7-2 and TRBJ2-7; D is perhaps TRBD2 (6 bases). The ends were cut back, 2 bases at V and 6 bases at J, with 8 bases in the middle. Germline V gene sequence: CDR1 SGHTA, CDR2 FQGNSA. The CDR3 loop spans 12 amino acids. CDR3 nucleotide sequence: TGTGCCAGCAGCTTAACTAGCCTCGAGCAGTACTTC. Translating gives CASSLTSLEQYF.

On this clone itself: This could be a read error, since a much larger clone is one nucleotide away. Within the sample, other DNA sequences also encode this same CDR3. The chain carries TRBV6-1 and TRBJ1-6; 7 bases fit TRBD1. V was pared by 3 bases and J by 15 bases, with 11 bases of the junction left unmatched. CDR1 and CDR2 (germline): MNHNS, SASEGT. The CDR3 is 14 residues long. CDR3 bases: TGTGCCAGCAGTGATGGGACAGCCCTCTACCTCCTCCACTTT. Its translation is CASSDGTALYLLHF.

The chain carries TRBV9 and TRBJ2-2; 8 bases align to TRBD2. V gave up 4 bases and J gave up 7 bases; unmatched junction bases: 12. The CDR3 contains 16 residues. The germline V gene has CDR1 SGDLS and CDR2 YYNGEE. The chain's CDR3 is CASSPHQAGVGGELFF. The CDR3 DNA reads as TGTGCCAGCAGCCCACACCAAGCGGGGGTAGGCGGGGAGCTGTTTTTT.

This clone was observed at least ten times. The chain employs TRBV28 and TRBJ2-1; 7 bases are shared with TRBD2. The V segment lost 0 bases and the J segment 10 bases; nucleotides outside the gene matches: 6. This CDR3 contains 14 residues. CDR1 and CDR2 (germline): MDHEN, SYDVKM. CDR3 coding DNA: TGTGCCAGCAGTTTATGGGCGGGAGTACGGGAGCAGTTCTTC. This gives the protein CASSLWAGVREQFF.

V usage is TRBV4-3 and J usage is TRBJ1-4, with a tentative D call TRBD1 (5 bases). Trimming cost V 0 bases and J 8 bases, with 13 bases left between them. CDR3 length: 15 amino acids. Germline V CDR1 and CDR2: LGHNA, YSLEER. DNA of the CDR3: TGCGCCAGCAGCCAAGAGGGGCCGGGTGGGGAAAAACTGTTTTTT. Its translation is CASSQEGPGGEKLFF.

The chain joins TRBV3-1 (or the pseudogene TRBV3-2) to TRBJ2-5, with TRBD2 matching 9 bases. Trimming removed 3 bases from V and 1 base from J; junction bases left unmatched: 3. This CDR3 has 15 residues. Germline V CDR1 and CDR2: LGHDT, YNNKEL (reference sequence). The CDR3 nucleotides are TGTGCCAGCAGCCAGGCTAGCGGGATCCAAGAGACCCAGTACTTC. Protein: CASSQASGIQETQYF.

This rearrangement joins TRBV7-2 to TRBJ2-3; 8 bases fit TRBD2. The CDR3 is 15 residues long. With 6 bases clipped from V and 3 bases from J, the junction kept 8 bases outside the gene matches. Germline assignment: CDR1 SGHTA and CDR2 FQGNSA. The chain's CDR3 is CASSLAGLRTDTQYF. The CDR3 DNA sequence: TGTGCCAGCAGTCTAGCGGGCCTGCGGACAGATACGCAGTATTTT.

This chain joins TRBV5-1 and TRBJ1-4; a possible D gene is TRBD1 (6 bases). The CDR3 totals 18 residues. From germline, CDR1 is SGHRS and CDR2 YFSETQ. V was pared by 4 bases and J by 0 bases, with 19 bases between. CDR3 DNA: TGCGCCAGCAGCCAAGTCAGGGGACCACTGACAACTAATGAAAAACTGTTTTTT. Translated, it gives CASSQVRGPLTTNEKLFF.

The CDR3 region is CASSRREGLSEQFF. In DNA form, the CDR3 reads TGTGCCAGCAGCCGACGGGAGGGCCTCAGTGAGCAGTTCTTC. The chain carries TRBV14 and TRBJ2-1; 8 bases align to TRBD2. Trimming at V came to 4 bases and at J to 9 bases, leaving 8 bases not matched to a gene. The CDR3 contains 14 residues. The germline gives CDR1 SGHDN, CDR2 FVKESK.